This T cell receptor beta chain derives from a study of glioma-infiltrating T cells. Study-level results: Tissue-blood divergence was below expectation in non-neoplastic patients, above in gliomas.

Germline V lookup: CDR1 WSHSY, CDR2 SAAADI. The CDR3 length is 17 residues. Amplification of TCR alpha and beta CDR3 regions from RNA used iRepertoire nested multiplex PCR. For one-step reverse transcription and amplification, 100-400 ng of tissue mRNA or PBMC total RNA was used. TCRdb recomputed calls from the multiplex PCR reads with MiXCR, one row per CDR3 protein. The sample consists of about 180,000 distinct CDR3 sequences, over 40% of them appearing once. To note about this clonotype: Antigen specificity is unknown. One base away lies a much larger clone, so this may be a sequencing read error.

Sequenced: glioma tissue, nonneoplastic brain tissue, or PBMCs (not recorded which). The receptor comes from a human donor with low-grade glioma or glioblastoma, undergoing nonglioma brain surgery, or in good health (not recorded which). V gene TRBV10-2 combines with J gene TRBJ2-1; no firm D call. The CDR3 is CASSEALRASPTNEQLF. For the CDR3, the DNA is TGTGCCAGCAGTGAGGCCCTCCGGGCCTCCCCTACCAATGAGCAGTTGTTC.